The T cell receptor beta chain described here comes from a study of shared clonotypes between healthy human individuals. At the level of the study: Participating donors consisted of two women and a few men aged 18 to 49. Study outcomes and limitations: The study generally estimated greater richness for naive than memory subsets.

The method was immunoSEQ multiplex PCR; TCRdb's version includes in-frame clones alone and lacks a portion of them. The table shows roughly 1.4 million clones, with around 98.5% occurring only once. Turning to this clone: The antigen remains undetermined.

Germline trimming cut 4 bases from V and 4 bases from J; bases unmatched to any gene: 5. This CDR3 region has 14 residues. Germline CDR1 is SGHRS and CDR2 is YFSETQ. This chain uses TRBV5-1 with TRBJ2-3; TRBD1 matches 8 bases. The sequencing input was naive CD4+ T cells sorted from blood. As to subset: CD45RA+ positively selected. The TCR sequence derives from a man aged 30-40 years in good health. The CDR3 coding sequence is TGCGCCAGCAGCCGGACAGGGCTTCCAGATACGCAGTATTTT. It is translated as CASSRTGLPDTQYF.